This T cell receptor beta chain was identified during a study of graft-versus-host responses after intestinal transplantation. Study at large: Each patient got anti-thymocyte globulin induction, then tacrolimus and steroids for around three years.

This CDR3 has 13 residues. Germline CDR1 is SGHAT and CDR2 is FQNNGV. This clone occurred once. Its target is unknown. Regarding the study as a whole: GvH clones occurred in recipient marrow; some first appeared in ileum or blood.

Clones were read by immunoSEQ multiplex PCR, and TCRdb kept only the in-frame ones, dropping some. The sample holds around 130,000 clones, roughly nine tenths seen once. Specimen: unstimulated CD4+ T cells sorted from spleen or lymph node cells, collected before intestinal transplant. The receptor was derived from a human donor who received an intestinal transplant. This sequence joins TRBV11-2 and TRBJ2-5; D possibly corresponds to TRBD1 (5 bases). The end of the DNA fits TRBJ2-7 better, so the J call may be wrong. CDR3 coding DNA: TGTGCCAGCAGCTTAGTTGGGGCTACCGAGCAGTACTTC. It encodes CASSLVGATEQYF.